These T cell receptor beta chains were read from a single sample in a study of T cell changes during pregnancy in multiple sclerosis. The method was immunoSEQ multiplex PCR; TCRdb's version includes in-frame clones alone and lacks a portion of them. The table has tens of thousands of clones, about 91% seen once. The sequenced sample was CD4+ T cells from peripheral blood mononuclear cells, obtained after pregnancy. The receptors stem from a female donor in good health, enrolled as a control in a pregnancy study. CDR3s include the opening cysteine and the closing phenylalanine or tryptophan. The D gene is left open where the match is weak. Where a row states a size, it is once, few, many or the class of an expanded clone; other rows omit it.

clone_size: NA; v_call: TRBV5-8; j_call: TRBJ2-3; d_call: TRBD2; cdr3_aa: CASSLYTLAVSTDTQYF; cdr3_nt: TGTGCCAGCAGCTTGTATACCCTAGCGGTTAGCACAGATACGCAGTATTTT
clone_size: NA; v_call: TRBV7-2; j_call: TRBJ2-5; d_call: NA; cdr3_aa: CASSFAPGTEEETQYF; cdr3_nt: TGTGCCAGCAGCTTTGCCCCCGGGACTGAGGAAGAGACCCAGTACTTC
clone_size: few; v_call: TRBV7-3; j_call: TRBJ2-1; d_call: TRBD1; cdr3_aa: CASSKDRGRNEQFF; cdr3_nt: TGTGCCAGCAGTAAAGACAGGGGGCGAAATGAGCAGTTCTTC
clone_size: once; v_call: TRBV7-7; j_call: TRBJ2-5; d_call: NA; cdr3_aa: CASSPDRRETQYF; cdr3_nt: TGTGCTAGCAGCCCCGACAGACGAGAGACCCAGTACTTC
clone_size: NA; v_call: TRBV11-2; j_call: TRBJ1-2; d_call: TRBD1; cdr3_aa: CASSSIKGQGDGYTF; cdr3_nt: TGTGCCAGCAGCTCAATAAAAGGACAGGGTGATGGCTACACCTTC
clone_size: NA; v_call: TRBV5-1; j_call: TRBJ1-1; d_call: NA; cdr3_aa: CASSLGRGYTEAFF; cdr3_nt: TGCGCCAGCAGCTTGGGGAGGGGTTACACTGAAGCTTTCTTT
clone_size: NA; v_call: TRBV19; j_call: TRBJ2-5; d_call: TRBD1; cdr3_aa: CASSTGQELRQETQYF; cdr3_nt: TGTGCCAGTAGTACAGGACAGGAACTTCGGCAAGAGACCCAGTACTTC
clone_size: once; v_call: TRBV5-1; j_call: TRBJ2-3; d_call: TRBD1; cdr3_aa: CASSALQGADTDTQYF; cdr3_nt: TGCGCCAGCAGCGCTTTACAGGGGGCGGACACAGATACGCAGTATTTT
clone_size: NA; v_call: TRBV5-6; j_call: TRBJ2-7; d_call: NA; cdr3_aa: CASSLGGRAEQYF; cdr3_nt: TGTGCCAGCAGCTTGGGAGGCAGGGCCGAGCAGTACTTC
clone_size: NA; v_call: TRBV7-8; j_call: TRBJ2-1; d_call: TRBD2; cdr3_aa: CASSRPRREGKGWDEQFF; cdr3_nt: TGTGCCAGCAGCCGCCCGAGGCGGGAGGGAAAAGGTTGGGATGAGCAGTTCTTC
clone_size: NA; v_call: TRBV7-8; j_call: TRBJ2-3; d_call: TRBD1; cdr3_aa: CASSEDRAPTDTQYF; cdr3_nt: TGTGCCAGCAGCGAGGACAGGGCACCCACAGATACGCAGTATTTT
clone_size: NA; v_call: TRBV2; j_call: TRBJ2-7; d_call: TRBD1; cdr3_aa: CASGRDRGIYEQYF; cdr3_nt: TGTGCCAGCGGCCGGGACAGGGGGATTTACGAGCAGTACTTC
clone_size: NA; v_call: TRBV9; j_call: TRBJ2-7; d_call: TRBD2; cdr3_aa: CASSGGTSGEQYF; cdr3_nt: TGTGCCAGCAGCGGGGGGACTAGCGGAGAGCAGTACTTC
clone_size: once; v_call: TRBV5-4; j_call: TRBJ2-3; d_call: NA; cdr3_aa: CATLPGGSTDTQYF; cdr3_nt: TGTGCCACCCTACCGGGCGGGAGCACAGATACGCAGTATTTT
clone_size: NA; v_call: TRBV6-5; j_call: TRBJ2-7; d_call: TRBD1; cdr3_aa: CASRGTGSYEQYF; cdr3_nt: TGTGCCAGCAGGGGGACAGGGTCCTACGAGCAGTACTTC
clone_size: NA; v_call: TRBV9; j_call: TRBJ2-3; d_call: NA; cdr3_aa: CASSVTSRTDTQYF; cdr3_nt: TGTGCCAGCAGCGTAACTTCCCGCACAGATACGCAGTATTTT
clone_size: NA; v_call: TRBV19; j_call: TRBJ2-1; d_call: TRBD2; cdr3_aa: CASSGRLAGFDNEQFF; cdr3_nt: TGTGCCAGTAGTGGGAGACTAGCCGGATTCGACAATGAGCAGTTCTTC
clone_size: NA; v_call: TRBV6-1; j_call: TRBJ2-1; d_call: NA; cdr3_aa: CASSHREHNEQFF; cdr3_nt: TGTGCCAGCAGTCACCGGGAGCACAATGAGCAGTTCTTC
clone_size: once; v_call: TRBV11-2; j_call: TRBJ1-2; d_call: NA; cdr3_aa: CASSLQTPQGGYTF; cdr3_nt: TGTGCCAGCAGCTTACAAACACCTCAGGGGGGCTACACCTTC
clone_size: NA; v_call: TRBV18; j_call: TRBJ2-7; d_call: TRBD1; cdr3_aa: CASSLTPGQGPSYEQYF; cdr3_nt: TGTGCCAGCTCACTTACTCCAGGACAGGGTCCCTCCTACGAGCAGTACTTC
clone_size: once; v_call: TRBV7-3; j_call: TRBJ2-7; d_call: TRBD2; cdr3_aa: CASSLSSGRADEQYF; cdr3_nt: TGTGCCAGCAGCTTAAGTAGCGGGAGGGCTGACGAGCAGTACTTC
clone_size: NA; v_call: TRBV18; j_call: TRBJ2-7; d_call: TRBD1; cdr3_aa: CASSPETGTAYEQYF; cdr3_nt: TGTGCCAGCTCACCCGAAACCGGGACAGCCTACGAGCAGTACTTC
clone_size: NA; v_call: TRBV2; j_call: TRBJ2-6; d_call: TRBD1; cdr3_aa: CASRQGAGANVLTF; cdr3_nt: TGTGCCAGCAGACAGGGGGCTGGGGCCAACGTCCTGACTTTC
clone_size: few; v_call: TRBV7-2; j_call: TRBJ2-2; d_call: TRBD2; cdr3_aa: CASSQMGSGKLTGELFF; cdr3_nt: TGTGCCAGCAGCCAAATGGGTAGCGGGAAGCTCACCGGGGAGCTGTTTTTT
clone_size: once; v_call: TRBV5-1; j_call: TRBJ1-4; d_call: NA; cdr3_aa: CASRLSLNEKLFF; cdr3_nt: TGCGCCAGCAGGCTTAGCCTCAATGAAAAACTGTTTTTT